This T cell receptor beta chain comes out of a study of tissue T cells after allogeneic stem cell transplantation. Across the whole study: Several unmodified and three CD34-selected T-cell-depleted grafts went to graft-versus-host disease patients. Study-level findings and limits: Few T cell clones were shared across patients, but motif clusters showed tissue-specific shared signatures.

Between the trimmed V and J ends, which lost 3 bases and 8 bases, there was a span of 17 bases. The germline CDR1 and CDR2 sequences are GTSNPN and SVGIG (reference sequence). The CDR3 has 15 residues. This research-autopsy study prospectively enrolled adult allogeneic hematopoietic cell transplant recipients with steroid-refractory graft-versus-host disease. Autopsy tissues spanned esophagus to rectum, liver, skin, and lymphoid organs including spleen. CDR3 sequences, V/J genes, frequencies and template counts came from survey-depth TCRbeta sequencing. Assay: immunoSEQ multiplex PCR; the TCRdb copy retains only in-frame clones and omits some. The sample lists over 3,000 clones, 75% occurring once. In its sample, this clone is large. Its antigen is unknown.

The sequence was obtained from a male patient aged 60 or older with steroid-refractory graft-versus-host disease after an allogeneic stem cell transplant. Some T cells may have come from the graft donor. The chain couples TRBV30 to TRBJ1-6; a possible D gene is TRBD1 (5 bases). The material sequenced was small intestine tissue, taken at autopsy. DNA of the CDR3: TGTGCCTGGAGCGGTTTCGGGACCTCTTATTCACCCCTCCACTTT. Translated, it gives CAWSGFGTSYSPLHF. The full variable domain, rest sourced from reference TRBV30 and TRBJ1-6, is SQTIHQWPATLVQPVGSPLSLECTVEGTSNPNLYWYRQAAGRGLQLLFYSVGIGQISSEVPQNLSASRPQDRQFILSSKKLLLSDSGFYLCAWSGFGTSYSPLHFGNGTRLTVT.